There are a few counts of the clone carrying this T cell receptor (beta chain). Its antigen is unknown. The CDR3 has 18 residues. Germline V gene lookup returns CDR1 SGHRS and CDR2 YFSETQ. After removal of 1 base from V and 3 bases from J, the junction contained 9 bases not matched to a gene. Via MiXCR, TCRdb re-called the 5' RACE reads, giving one row per CDR3 protein. The table shows approximately 510,000 distinct CDR3 sequences, with just over 20% occurring only once. The data originate from a study of T cells after yellow fever vaccination. Study context: Preparation of the low-cell-number fractions used SMART-Seq v4 Ultra Low Input. Whole-study findings and limits: It was a weaker secondary response, yet one that peaked faster, at day 5 versus 15. From the bulk population, abundant clonotypes could contaminate and appear within FACS-sorted repertoires.

Specimen: PBMCs, collected about 20 days after the first yellow fever vaccination. The chain couples TRBV5-1 to TRBJ2-3, with 12 nucleotides matching TRBD2. The origin of this receptor is a man in his late teens or twenties who received the YFV17D yellow fever vaccine. DNA for the CDR3: TGCGCCAGCAGCTTGACGACTAGCGGGGGACTTCCTACAGATACGCAGTATTTT. Residues: CASSLTTSGGLPTDTQYF.